A single sample gave rise to the 2 T cell receptor beta chains below, sequenced in a study of T cell repertoires in cytomegalovirus infection. TCRdb recomputed calls from the reads with MiXCR, one row per CDR3 protein. The sample has roughly 720,000 distinct CDR3 sequences, roughly 36% seen once; the top ten hold around 3%. Sequenced: PBMCs. The receptor source for this set is a human donor in good health (CMV status not recorded). Some clones in this sample may be carry-over from other donors' samples.

As regards this clonotype: One end of the junction varies from germline; a read error may be responsible. V usage is TRBV25-1 and J usage is TRBJ1-2; D is unclear. The CDR3 is 16 residues long. CDR1 MGHDK and CDR2 SYGVNS come from the germline V gene. CDR3 protein: CASSESGSPLNYGSTF. CDR3 nucleotide sequence: TGTGCCAGCAGTGAATCCGGGAGCCCACTTAACTATGGCTCCACCTTC.

About this clonotype: This could be a read error, since a much larger clone is one nucleotide away. The rearrangement joins TRBV28 to TRBJ2-3; a possible D gene is TRBD1 (6 bases). The germline V gene encodes CDR1 MDHEN and CDR2 SYDVKM. The CDR3 extends over 16 amino acids. Trimming stripped 2 bases from V and 4 bases from J, with 16 bases between. The CDR3 DNA follows: TGTGCCAGCAGTTTAGAGCAGGGGCCCTCCCCAGATACGCAGTATTTT. Its protein product is CASSLEQGPSPDTQYF.